A single sample gave rise to the 21 T cell receptor beta chains below, sequenced in a study of blood T cell repertoires in COVID-19. The assay was immunoSEQ multiplex PCR, and TCRdb's table has in-frame clones only and misses some. In the table there are about 98,000 clones, approximately 82% of which are singletons. Sequencing was done on a sample of peripheral blood. These receptors were obtained from a man aged 65-85 years with active or convalescent COVID-19.

The chain links TRBV7-2 to TRBJ1-1; perhaps TRBD1 as D (5 bases). Trimming left V 4 bases short and J 1 base short, with 7 bases between. Germline V lookup: CDR1 SGHTA, CDR2 FQGNSA. This CDR3 has 13 amino acids. Here the CDR3 reads CASSSGQNTEAFF. The CDR3, as DNA: TGTGCCAGCAGCTCTGGACAGAACACTGAAGCTTTCTTT.

About this clone itself: Other nucleotide sequences in the sample specify the same CDR3. This chain connects TRBV30 to TRBJ1-4; TRBD1 agrees at 7 bases. J was trimmed by 4 bases and V by 3 bases; bases with no gene match: 5. Germline CDR1 GTSNPN, CDR2 SVGIG (reference sequence). The CDR3 contains 14 residues. The CDR3 sequence: CAWSKTGINEKLFF. CDR3 bases: TGTGCCTGGAGCAAGACAGGGATTAATGAAAAACTGTTTTTT.

The rearrangement links TRBV5-8 to TRBJ1-4; 7 positions match TRBD1. The junction had 3 bases not matched to a gene; V was cut back by 0 bases and J by 4 bases. This CDR3 spans 15 amino acids. The germline CDR1 and CDR2 sequences are SGHTS and YDEGEE. This CDR3 is CASSLGDRSNEKLFF. CDR3 sequence (DNA): TGTGCCAGCAGCTTGGGGGACAGAAGTAATGAAAAACTGTTTTTT.

This chain uses TRBV11-2 with TRBJ1-2; D not certain. Trimming took off 0 bases at V and 4 bases at J, with 9 bases between the two ends. CDR1 SGHAT and CDR2 FQNNGV come from the germline V gene. This CDR3 comprises 14 residues. The CDR3 region is CASSLDSQAYGYTF. The CDR3 nucleotides are TGTGCCAGCAGCTTAGATTCCCAGGCCTATGGCTACACCTTC. Variable domain in full (rest from reference TRBV11-2 and TRBJ1-2): EAGVAQSPRYKIIEKRQSVAFWCNPISGHATLYWYQQILGQGPKLLIQFQNNGVVDDSQLPKDRFSAERLKGVDSTLKIQPAKLEDSAVYLCASSLDSQAYGYTFGSGTRLTVV.

This chain connects TRBV2 to TRBJ2-1; 12 positions agree with TRBD2. The CDR3 has 15 amino acids. Germline assignment: CDR1 SNHLY and CDR2 FYNNEI. Unmatched junction bases numbered 10, after V lost 6 bases and J lost 10 bases. The CDR3 bases are TGTGCCAGCAGCGTTCTAGCGGGGGGGCGGGACGAGCAGTTCTTC. Translation gives CASSVLAGGRDEQFF.

This chain joins TRBV14 and TRBJ1-5; a possible D gene is TRBD1 (5 bases). The germline CDR1 and CDR2 sequences are SGHDN and FVKESK. Trimming removed 0 bases at V and 0 bases at J, with 18 bases between. The CDR3 covers 19 residues. The CDR3 DNA reads as TGTGCCAGCAGCCAAGACCGCGGCACAGGTCCCTATAGCAATCAGCCCCAGCATTTT. Amino acids: CASSQDRGTGPYSNQPQHF. Drawing the rest from reference TRBV14 and TRBJ1-5, the complete variable domain is EAGVTQFPSHSVIEKGQTVTLRCDPISGHDNLYWYRRVMGKEIKFLLHFVKESKQDESGMPNNRFLAERTGGTYSTLKVQPAELEDSGVYFCASSQDRGTGPYSNQPQHFGDGTRLSIL.

This clone was seen only a few times. This chain links TRBV10-1 with TRBJ2-2, with TRBD2 matching 16 bases. The CDR3 sequence is 16 residues long. CDR1 and CDR2 (germline): WNHNN, SYGVQD (reference sequence). The CDR3 is CGKGTSGGAKTGELFF. For the CDR3, the DNA is TGCGGTAAAGGGACTAGCGGGGGGGCTAAGACCGGGGAGCTGTTTTTT.

This clone was seen once. The gene calls are TRBV4-1 and TRBJ2-2; D is unclear. The CDR3 totals 15 residues. The V gene's germline CDR1 is MGHRA and CDR2 YSYEKL. The V end lost 1 base, the J end lost 3 bases, and 9 bases lay between the germline ends. CDR3 nucleotides: TGCGCCAGCAGCCAAGCCCCCAGGCACACCGGGGAGCTGTTTTTT. This codes for CASSQAPRHTGELFF.

The chain joins TRBV14 to TRBJ2-1; TRBD1 matches 7 bases. Germline V gene data show CDR1 as SGHDN and CDR2 as FVKESK. The CDR3 consists of 14 residues. After removal of 1 base from V and 4 bases from J, the junction contained 1 base not matched to a gene. CDR3 bases: TGTGCCAGCAGCCAAGGACAGGGTTACAATGAGCAGTTCTTC. Translated: CASSQGQGYNEQFF.

The chain uses TRBV7-9 and TRBJ2-3; the match to TRBD2 covers 8 bases. The CDR3 is 15 residues long. CDR1 is SEHNR, CDR2 FQNEAQ, per germline (reference sequence). The V segment lost 5 bases and the J segment 2 bases; nucleotides outside the gene matches: 6. The DNA for the CDR3 is TGTGCCAGCAGCAGACCGGGACTAGACACAGATACGCAGTATTTT. Its translation: CASSRPGLDTDTQYF.

The chain links TRBV3-1 (or the pseudogene TRBV3-2) to TRBJ1-5; maybe TRBD1 (6 bases). This CDR3 is built from 15 residues. V was trimmed by 5 bases and J by 7 bases, leaving 18 bases between them. Germline CDR1 reads LGHDT; CDR2 reads YNNKEL (reference sequence). This chain's CDR3 is CASSGGASNRQPQHF. The CDR3 bases are TGTGCCAGCAGCGGGGGCGCATCCAATCGCCAGCCCCAGCATTTT.

The chain joins TRBV2 to TRBJ1-3, with D possibly being TRBD1 (6 bases). This CDR3 is 15 amino acids long. The V gene's germline CDR1 is SNHLY and CDR2 FYNNEI. V lost 8 bases and J lost 1, with 15 bases in between. The CDR3 DNA reads TGTGCCAGCGGCGGGGGGGGCCCGTCTGGAAACACCATATATTTT. Translated: CASGGGGPSGNTIYF.

The V and J genes are TRBV29-1 and TRBJ2-7, with D tentatively TRBD1 (5 bases). Per the germline V gene, CDR1 is SQVTM and CDR2 is ANQGSEA. The length of the CDR3 is 12 residues. V lost 4 bases, J lost 2 bases, and 9 bases lay in between. The CDR3 DNA follows: TGCAGCGTTGGGACATCTCCCTACGAGCAGTACTTC. Residues: CSVGTSPYEQYF.

The CDR3 DNA sequence: TGTGCCAGCAGTTACCTACCGGGACAAAGCACAGATACGCAGTATTTT. Translation: CASSYLPGQSTDTQYF. The rearrangement links TRBV6-5 to TRBJ2-3; a weak D match, TRBD1 (6 bases). This CDR3 is built from 16 residues. V was clipped by 2 bases and J by 0 bases, with 12 bases between them. Germline CDR1 and CDR2: MNHEY and SVGAGI.

V gene TRBV19 combines with J gene TRBJ2-7; 7 bases fit TRBD2. This CDR3 comprises 14 residues. Per the germline V gene, CDR1 is LNHDA and CDR2 is SQIVND (reference sequence). Trimming removed 7 bases from V and 5 bases from J; junction bases left unmatched: 11. The CDR3 is CASTRTGGIDEQYF. The CDR3 coding sequence is TGTGCCAGTACCAGAACGGGGGGTATCGACGAGCAGTACTTC.

This sequence joins TRBV19 and TRBJ1-3; D not resolved. Germline CDR1 and CDR2: LNHDA and SQIVND (reference sequence). The CDR3 runs 15 residues. The germline V and J ends were trimmed by 7 bases and 0 bases, with 13 bases remaining between them. CDR3 in amino acids: CASTRGTVSGNTIYF. The CDR3 DNA is TGTGCCAGTACAAGAGGAACGGTCTCTGGAAACACCATATATTTT.

The chain joins TRBV3-1 (or the pseudogene TRBV3-2) to TRBJ2-5; a possible D gene is TRBD1 (5 bases). The germline V gene encodes CDR1 LGHDT and CDR2 YNNKEL (reference sequence). CDR3 size: 16 residues. V shed 0 bases and J shed 1 base, with 12 bases lying between them. CDR3 in DNA: TGTGCCAGCAGCCAAGAGCCAGGGCTGGGCCAAGAGACCCAGTACTTC. This translates into CASSQEPGLGQETQYF.

The gene calls are TRBV6-2 or TRBV6-3 and TRBJ1-5, with D possibly matching TRBD1 (5 bases). V was pared by 4 bases and J by 5 bases, with 18 bases between. The CDR3 length is 16 residues. From germline, CDR1 is MNHEY and CDR2 SVGEGT. Here the CDR3 reads CASSLKSYWGDQPQHF. The CDR3 nucleotides read TGTGCCAGCAGTTTGAAGTCCTATTGGGGGGATCAGCCCCAGCATTTT.

This chain uses TRBV6-2 or TRBV6-3 with TRBJ2-1, with TRBD1 matching 9 bases. The CDR3 spans 13 residues. V dropped 0 bases and J dropped 9; count of bases not matched to a gene: 0. CDR1 is MNHEY and CDR2 is SVGEGT in the germline V gene. The CDR3 spells CASSYSTGGEQFF. DNA of the CDR3: TGTGCCAGCAGTTACTCGACAGGGGGTGAGCAGTTCTTC.

V gene TRBV5-4 combines with J gene TRBJ1-2, with D possibly being TRBD1 (6 bases). Germline-derived CDR1 and CDR2 are SGHNT and YYREEE (reference sequence). There are 13 residues in the CDR3. V was trimmed by 4 bases and J by 4 bases, leaving 11 bases between them. The CDR3 nucleotides read TGTGCCAGCAGCCAGGACAGCCTCTATGGCTACACCTTC. This gives the protein CASSQDSLYGYTF. Full variable domain (rest looked up from reference TRBV5-4 and TRBJ1-2): ETGVTQSPTHLIKTRGQQVTLRCSSQSGHNTVSWYQQALGQGPQFIFQYYREEENGRGNFPPRFSGLQFPNYSSELNVNALELDDSALYLCASSQDSLYGYTFGSGTRLTVV.

V usage is TRBV19 and J usage is TRBJ1-1; D is perhaps TRBD1 (6 bases). The V end was cut by 3 bases, the J end by 7 bases, with 12 bases between. This CDR3 is built from 13 residues. The germline gives CDR1 LNHDA, CDR2 SQIVND (reference sequence). CDR3 nucleotide sequence: TGTGCCAGTAGTATGAATGGGGGCGATGAAGCTTTCTTT. Translation: CASSMNGGDEAFF.